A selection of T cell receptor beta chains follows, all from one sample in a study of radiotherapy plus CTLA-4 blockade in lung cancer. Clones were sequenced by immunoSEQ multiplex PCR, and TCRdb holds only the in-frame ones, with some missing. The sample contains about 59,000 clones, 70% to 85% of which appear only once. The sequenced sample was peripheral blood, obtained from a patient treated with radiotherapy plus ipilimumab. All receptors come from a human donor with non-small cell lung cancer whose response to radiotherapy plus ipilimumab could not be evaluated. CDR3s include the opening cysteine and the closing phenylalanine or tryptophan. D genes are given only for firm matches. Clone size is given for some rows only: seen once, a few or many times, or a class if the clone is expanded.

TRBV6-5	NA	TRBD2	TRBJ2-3	TGTGCCAGCAGTTACCTAGCGGGAGGGTGGGCAGATACGCAGTATTTT	CASSYLAGGWADTQYF
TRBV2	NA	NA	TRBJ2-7	TGTGCCAGCAGTAAGCCCAAGTCAGGACTATTCTACGAGCAGTACTTC	CASSKPKSGLFYEQYF
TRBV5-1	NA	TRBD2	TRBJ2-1	TGCGCCAGCAGCCGCGGGGGGGGGTACAATGAGCAGTTCTTC	CASSRGGGYNEQFF
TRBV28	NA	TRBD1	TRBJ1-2	TGTGCCAGCAGTTTACCCCTCGGACAGGGAAGGGGCTACACCTTC	CASSLPLGQGRGYTF
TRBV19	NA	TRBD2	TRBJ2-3	TGTGCCAGTGGGGTGGGAGGGCCTAGGGCAGATACGCAGTATTTT	CASGVGGPRADTQYF
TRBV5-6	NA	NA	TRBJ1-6	TGTGCCAGCAGCTCCCCCGGGTTTAGAGGAGATTCACCCCTCCACTTT	CASSSPGFRGDSPLHF
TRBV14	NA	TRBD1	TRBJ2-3	TGTGCCAGCACCCGGGGACAGGGGGCAGGAGATACGCAGTATTTT	CASTRGQGAGDTQYF
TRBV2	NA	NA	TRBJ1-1	TGTGCCAGCAGTGAAGCTGGGGGCGGGACTGAAGCTTTCTTT	CASSEAGGGTEAFF
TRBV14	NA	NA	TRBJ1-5	TGTGCCAGCAGCCCTCCCCGGGGTAGGCCTAGCAATCAGCCCCAGCATTTT	CASSPPRGRPSNQPQHF
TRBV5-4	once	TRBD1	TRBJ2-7	TGTGCCAGCAGCTTCTACGACAGGGCCTACGAGCAGTACTTC	CASSFYDRAYEQYF
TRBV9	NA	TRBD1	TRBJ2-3	TGTGCCAGCAGCCCTGGGGGACAGGGGGCAAGGGATACGCAGTATTTT	CASSPGGQGARDTQYF
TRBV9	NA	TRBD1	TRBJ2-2	TGTGCCAGCAGCGCCCGGGTTAGCAGGGGGAACAACGGGGAGCTGTTTTTT	CASSARVSRGNNGELFF
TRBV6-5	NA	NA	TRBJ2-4	TGTGCCAGCAGTGGGCAGGGTATTGGCAAAAACATTCAGTACTTC	CASSGQGIGKNIQYF
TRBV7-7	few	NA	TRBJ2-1	TGTGCCAGCAGCTTAGCCGAGACAGGATATGAGCAGTTCTTC	CASSLAETGYEQFF
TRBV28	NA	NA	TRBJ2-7	TGTGCCAGCAGTTTCGGGGGGCGGCAGTACGAGCAGTACTTC	CASSFGGRQYEQYF
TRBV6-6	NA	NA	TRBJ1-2	TGTGTTGCCGGGAGCGCCCTTCTACAAGGCTACACCTTC	CVAGSALLQGYTF
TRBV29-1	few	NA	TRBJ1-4	TGCAGCGTTCTAGAACCCAGTGAAAAACTGTTTTTT	CSVLEPSEKLFF
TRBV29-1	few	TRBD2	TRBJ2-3	TGCAGCGCCCTTAGCGGGGTTGAAACAGATACGCAGTATTTT	CSALSGVETDTQYF
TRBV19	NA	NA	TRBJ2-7	TGTGCCAGTAGTACCGACAGTGAGGCTATCCAGAGCTCCTACGAGCAGTACTTC	CASSTDSEAIQSSYEQYF